This T cell receptor beta chain was captured by sequencing in a study of T cells after posttransplantation cyclophosphamide. The naive gate required viable CD3+CD4+ or CD3+CD8+ cells with CCR7+CD45RA+CD45RO-CD95-CD27+CD28+ phenotype. The CDR3 contains 13 residues. Per the germline V gene, CDR1 is WSHSY and CDR2 is SAAADI. Trimming pared 7 bases from V and 3 bases from J, leaving 12 bases between. Findings of the study overall: Recipient CMV seropositivity and CMV reactivation strongly tracked TRB clonality. Later post-transplant blood repertoires were often dominated by donor CD8+ memory clones.

About this clone: The target antigen is unknown.

This table comes from immunoSEQ multiplex PCR, and its TCRdb copy is limited to in-frame clones, with some not included. The table records approximately 28,000 clones, 80% to 95% of them present only once. The clonotype comes from a woman aged 55 to 70 in good health, CMV-negative, and a related stem cell transplant donor. The chain recombines TRBV10-2 with TRBJ1-1; unclear D gene. Material for sequencing was naive CD4+ T cells sorted from PBMCs. The CDR3 bases are TGCGCCAGCAAGAGGGAAGTGTACACTGAAGCTTTCTTT. The encoded protein is CASKREVYTEAFF.